This T cell receptor (beta chain) appears in the sequencing data of a study of blood T cell repertoires in COVID-19. Per germline, CDR1 LGHNA and CDR2 YNFKEQ. Germline trimming cut 4 bases from V and 3 bases from J; bases unmatched to any gene: 9. This CDR3 is 16 amino acids long. In the authors' methods: Amplification from reference gene primers served as the basis for estimated nucleated cell counts. Sequenced by immunoSEQ multiplex PCR; TCRdb stores in-frame clones only, minus some. For V, J and clone size, that table is used; D and trimming come from the DNA. The data show about 320,000 clones, with 85% seen just once and approximately 1.9% held by the top ten. Individuals aged about 18 to 89 years were recruited from 24 US areas. Cohorts were determined from participant-reported clinical history. Exposed volunteers were people who met a COVID-19 case within 2 weeks before study entry.

The V and J genes are TRBV4-2 and TRBJ2-1; 7 bases are a match to TRBD2. The receptor's source is a woman aged 30 to 39 who had been exposed to COVID-19. Sequenced sample: PBMCs or T cells enriched from blood (not recorded which). In nucleotides, the CDR3 is TGTGCCAGCAGCCCAGAAGCAGCGGGGAACTACAATGAGCAGTTCTTC. Translation gives CASSPEAAGNYNEQFF.